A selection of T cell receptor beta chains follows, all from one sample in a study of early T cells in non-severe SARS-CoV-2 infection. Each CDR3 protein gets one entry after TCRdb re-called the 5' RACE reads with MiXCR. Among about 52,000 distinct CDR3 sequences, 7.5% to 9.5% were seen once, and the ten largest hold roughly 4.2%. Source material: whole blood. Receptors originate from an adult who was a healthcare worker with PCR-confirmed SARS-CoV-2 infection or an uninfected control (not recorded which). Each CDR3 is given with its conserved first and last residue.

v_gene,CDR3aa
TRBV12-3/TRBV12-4,CASSLGTGGGGELFF
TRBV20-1,CSARDPLARGSYEQYF
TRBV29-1,CSGTSGLETQYF
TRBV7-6,CASSLGAPYEQYF
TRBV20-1,CSARISAADTQYF
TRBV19,CASSISRLSYEQYF
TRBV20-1,CSARDYLTGSNQPQHF
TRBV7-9,CASSYGAEDEKLFF
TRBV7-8,CASSTVAGGILGEQFF
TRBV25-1,CASSDHSSTDTQYF
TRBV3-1,CASSQVGADRDTQYF
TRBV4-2,CASSQDNTDTQYF
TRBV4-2,CASSHGQSNYEQYF
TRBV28,CASSLQGASVEKLFF
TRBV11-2,CASSSTDRGETQYF
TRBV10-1,CASSAGNGETQYF
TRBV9,CASNGYSGYTF
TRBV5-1,CASSLDGETEAFF